This T cell receptor beta chain was captured by sequencing in a study of response to subunit inactivated influenza vaccine. Findings and caveats of the study: Only a handful of new T cells, the authors suggested, are recruited with each seasonal influenza vaccination.

In TCRdb, the RT-PCR reads were re-called with MiXCR into one record per CDR3 protein. This sample has around 530,000 distinct CDR3 sequences, with 10% to 15% found just once. Per germline, CDR1 MNHNS and CDR2 SASEGT. The CDR3 sequence is 14 residues long. V lost 8 bases and J lost 0, with 12 bases in between. Regarding this clonotype: No antigen is known for it.

The sequence was collected from a man aged 45 to 65 who received an inactivated influenza vaccine. The source material was PBMCs from blood, sampled on the day of vaccination. This chain connects TRBV6-1 to TRBJ2-3; D uncertain. CDR3 bases: TGTGCCAGCCAGGAGATCGGCAGCACAGATACGCAGTATTTT. Protein: CASQEIGSTDTQYF.